Presented here are 20 T cell receptor beta chains from one specimen sequenced in a study of OX40 agonist ivuxolimab in advanced cancers. Clones were read by immunoSEQ multiplex PCR, and TCRdb kept only the in-frame ones, dropping some. The table has approximately 92,000 clones, more than 95% seen once. This specimen consisted of CD4+ or CD8+ T cells sorted from blood, obtained in a trial of the OX40 agonist ivuxolimab. Receptor source: an adult with an advanced solid tumor such as melanoma, head and neck, liver or kidney cancer.

CDR3 residues: CASSVGGQGANEQYF. In DNA, the CDR3 is TGTGCCAGCAGCGTAGGGGGACAGGGGGCGAACGAGCAGTACTTC. This rearrangement joins TRBV9 to TRBJ2-7, with 12 nucleotides matching TRBD1. V shed 0 bases, J shed 5 bases, and the junction held 3 bases outside the gene matches. The length of the CDR3 is 15 residues. The germline CDR1 and CDR2 sequences are SGDLS and YYNGEE.

The V gene is TRBV19, the J gene TRBJ1-5; no definite D call. The V and J ends lost 6 bases and 0 bases respectively, with 12 bases between them. The CDR3 sequence is 15 residues long. CDR1 and CDR2 from the germline V gene are LNHDA and SQIVND (reference sequence). The CDR3 sequence is CASSKSWDSNQPQHF. Written as DNA, the CDR3 is TGTGCCAGTAGCAAAAGTTGGGATAGCAATCAGCCCCAGCATTTT.

The chain carries TRBV28 and TRBJ1-2; 7 positions match TRBD1. This CDR3 is 14 amino acids long. Germline V gene lookup returns CDR1 MDHEN and CDR2 SYDVKM. The junction had 11 bases not matched to a gene; V was cut back by 6 bases and J by 7 bases. The CDR3 reads CASRSGQLRGGYTF. The CDR3 coding sequence is TGTGCCAGCAGGTCGGGACAGTTAAGAGGTGGCTACACCTTC.

Concerning this clone: Within the sample, other DNA sequences also encode this same CDR3. V usage is TRBV9 and J usage is TRBJ2-7; maybe TRBD1 (6 bases). This CDR3 contains 15 residues. In germline, CDR1 is SGDLS, CDR2 YYNGEE. V lost 0 bases to trimming and J lost 2 bases, with 12 bases between them. The CDR3 loop is CASSVGAGDPYEQYF. CDR3 in DNA: TGTGCCAGCAGCGTAGGGGCAGGGGACCCCTACGAGCAGTACTTC.

This clone has just one count. This chain connects TRBV6-5 to TRBJ2-1; D is unclear. Trimming removed 6 bases at V and 4 bases at J, with 16 bases between. Germline lookup yields CDR1 MNHEY and CDR2 SVGAGI. CDR3 size: 15 residues. The CDR3 DNA is TGTGCCAGCAGCCTTGGCCAGAGACCGTACAATGAGCAGTTCTTC. It translates to CASSLGQRPYNEQFF.

This CDR3 reads CASSLATALYNEQFF. The CDR3 DNA follows: TGTGCCAGCAGTTTAGCGACAGCTCTCTACAATGAGCAGTTCTTC. J is TRBJ2-1 and V is TRBV27; a weak D match, TRBD1 (5 bases). The CDR3 is 15 residues long. Trimming cost V 2 bases and J 3 bases, with 11 bases left between them. Looked up from germline, CDR1 is MNHEY and CDR2 is SMNVEV (reference sequence).

This chain joins TRBV6-5 and TRBJ2-7, with TRBD1 matching over 8 bases. CDR1 and CDR2 (germline): MNHEY, SVGAGI. This CDR3 is built from 14 residues. With 8 bases clipped from V and 4 bases from J, the junction kept 10 bases outside the gene matches. The CDR3 sequence is CASQTWDRRYEQYF. The CDR3 nucleotides read TGTGCCAGCCAAACCTGGGACAGGCGGTACGAGCAGTACTTC.

Comments on this clone: Other DNA sequences within the sample encode an identical CDR3. CDR3 in amino acids: CASSPLGGNEQYF. DNA of the CDR3: TGTGCCAGTTCCCCTTTGGGGGGGAACGAGCAGTACTTC. V usage is TRBV27 and J usage is TRBJ2-7, with 7 positions matching TRBD2. V shed 9 bases, J shed 5 bases, and the junction held 10 bases outside the gene matches. Germline CDR1 and CDR2: MNHEY and SMNVEV (reference sequence). The CDR3 contains 13 residues.

The chain joins TRBV9 to TRBJ2-3, with 9 bases that match TRBD2. Germline V gene lookup returns CDR1 SGDLS and CDR2 YYNGEE. The J segment lost 0 bases and the V segment lost 3 bases, leaving 5 bases of the junction unmatched. The CDR3 is made up of 16 amino acids. The CDR3 region is CASSALAGQSTDTQYF. As DNA, the CDR3 is TGTGCCAGCAGCGCACTAGCGGGCCAAAGCACAGATACGCAGTATTTT.

This chain uses TRBV5-6 with TRBJ2-2; D remains ambiguous. Germline values: CDR1 SGHDT, CDR2 YYEEEE. The CDR3 is made up of 12 amino acids. Trimming removed 0 bases from V and 6 bases from J, with 3 bases in between. In DNA, the CDR3 is TGTGCCAGCAGCTTGGTCGCCGGGGAGCTGTTTTTT. Amino acid sequence: CASSLVAGELFF.

This clone was observed once. V is TRBV7-3 and J is TRBJ2-1; 12 bases agree with TRBD2. The J segment lost 7 bases and the V segment lost 2 bases, leaving 6 bases of the junction unmatched. The CDR3 runs 16 residues. The germline CDR1 and CDR2 sequences are SGHTA and FQGTGA. CDR3 DNA: TGTGCCAGCAGCTTACCTGGGACTAGCGGGCCAAATGAGCAGTTCTTC. Amino acids: CASSLPGTSGPNEQFF.

The rearrangement links TRBV28 to TRBJ2-7; 12 nucleotides align to TRBD1. Germline loops: CDR1 MDHEN, CDR2 SYDVKM. After removal of 6 bases from V and 7 bases from J, the junction contained 10 bases not matched to a gene. The CDR3 covers 15 residues. The CDR3 coding sequence is TGTGCCAGCAGAAAAGGGACAGGGGGCATGAGGGAGCAGTACTTC. It yields the protein CASRKGTGGMREQYF. Based on the CDR3 plus reference TRBV28 and TRBJ2-7, the full variable domain is DVKVTQSSRYLVKRTGEKVFLECVQDMDHENMFWYRQDPGLGLRLIYFSYDVKMKEKGDIPEGYSVSREKKERFSLILESASTNQTSMYLCASRKGTGGMREQYFGPGTRLTVT.

The rearrangement joins TRBV9 to TRBJ1-4; unclear D gene. V was cut by 1 base and J by 2 bases, with 15 bases left in between. The CDR3 length is 17 residues. The germline V gene encodes CDR1 SGDLS and CDR2 YYNGEE. CDR3 coding DNA: TGTGCCAGCAGCGTACACCCCTTAGAAGCTACTAATGAAAAACTGTTTTTT. It codes for CASSVHPLEATNEKLFF.

V gene TRBV7-9 combines with J gene TRBJ1-2; 10 bases agree with TRBD1. CDR1 and CDR2 from the germline V gene are SEHNR and FQNEAQ (reference sequence). CDR3 length: 11 residues. CDR3 region: CVGTGDYGYTF. CDR3 bases: TGTGTGGGGACAGGGGACTATGGCTACACCTTC.

V is TRBV7-9 and J is TRBJ2-1, with 8 bases matching TRBD1. The CDR3 has 16 residues. Germline CDR1 and CDR2: SEHNR and FQNEAQ (reference sequence). With 1 base clipped from V and 8 bases from J, the junction kept 10 bases outside the gene matches. The CDR3 spells CASSLEAQGAGDEQFF. CDR3 sequence (DNA): TGTGCCAGCAGCTTAGAAGCGCAGGGGGCAGGGGATGAGCAGTTCTTC.

The V and J genes are TRBV4-2 and TRBJ2-2; tentative D call: TRBD2 (7 bases). The CDR3 sequence is 19 residues long. CDR1 and CDR2 from the germline V gene are LGHNA and YNFKEQ. Trimming shortened V by 4 bases and J by 0 bases, and 21 bases separated the two germline ends. CDR3 residues: CASSPPGGQWTANTGELFF. The CDR3 DNA reads TGTGCCAGCAGCCCGCCGGGGGGCCAGTGGACCGCGAACACCGGGGAGCTGTTTTTT.

The genes are TRBV27 and TRBJ2-1; D is possibly TRBD2 (6 bases). The CDR3 consists of 14 residues. CDR1 and CDR2 (germline): MNHEY, SMNVEV (reference sequence). Trimming cost V 3 bases and J 7 bases, with 13 bases left between them. CDR3 protein: CASSFVVGGNEQFF. In DNA, the CDR3 is TGTGCCAGCAGTTTTGTCGTCGGGGGTAATGAGCAGTTCTTC.

This sequence joins TRBV9 and TRBJ1-1; TRBD1 matches 8 bases. The CDR3 totals 12 residues. Looked up from germline, CDR1 is SGDLS and CDR2 is YYNGEE. Losses at the gene ends were 3 bases for V and 12 bases for J; bases not matched to a gene: 7. This CDR3 reads CASSDPTGEPFF. CDR3 bases: TGTGCCAGCAGCGACCCGACAGGGGAGCCTTTCTTT. The variable domain in full, completed from reference TRBV9 and TRBJ1-1, reads DSGVTQTPKHLITATGQRVTLRCSPRSGDLSVYWYQQSLDQGLQFLIQYYNGEERAKGNILERFSAQQFPDLHSELNLSSLELGDSALYFCASSDPTGEPFFGQGTRLTVV.

The CDR3 region has the DNA TGTGCCAGTAGTATAACCGACAGCTACAATCAGCCCCAGCATTTT. It specifies CASSITDSYNQPQHF. This chain connects TRBV19 to TRBJ1-5, with D perhaps matching TRBD1 (5 bases). The CDR3 is made up of 15 amino acids. Trimming stripped 2 bases from V and 3 bases from J, with 11 bases between. Germline CDR1 is LNHDA and CDR2 is SQIVND (reference sequence).

The gene calls are TRBV14 and TRBJ1-4; D gene unclear. Germline-derived CDR1 and CDR2 are SGHDN and FVKESK. Deletions cut 1 base from V and 12 bases from J, with 18 bases between. The CDR3 extends over 15 amino acids. This CDR3 is CASSQGRVAGYELFF. CDR3 nucleotide sequence: TGTGCCAGCAGCCAAGGAAGGGTAGCGGGATATGAACTGTTTTTT.